These 19 T cell receptor beta chains share one sample of origin, sequenced in a study of shared clonotypes between healthy human individuals. Data came from immunoSEQ multiplex PCR; TCRdb stores just in-frame clones and leaves some out. The table has fewer than 130,000 clones, about 70% seen once. What was sequenced was memory CD8+ T cells sorted from blood. Described subset: CD45RO+ cells pooled with CCR7-negative TemRA cells. These receptors came from a woman aged 25 to 39 in good health.

CDR3 coding DNA: TGTGCCAGCAGCCAGGGGGTCCAGCCCCAGCATTTT. It is translated as CASSQGVQPQHF. The genes are TRBV7-9 and TRBJ1-5, with 7 bases that match TRBD1. J gave up 7 bases and V 5 bases, and 2 bases lay outside the gene matches. CDR3 length equals 12 residues. CDR1 is SEHNR and CDR2 is FQNEAQ in the germline V gene (reference sequence).

The chain employs TRBV7-2 and TRBJ2-1; the match to TRBD2 covers 7 bases. CDR3 length equals 15 residues. The germline V gene has CDR1 SGHTA and CDR2 FQGNSA. The J segment lost 7 bases and the V segment lost 5 bases, leaving 11 bases of the junction unmatched. CDR3 residues: CASSPWGGGGNEQFF. Written as DNA, the CDR3 is TGTGCCAGCAGCCCGTGGGGGGGAGGTGGGAATGAGCAGTTCTTC.

The table lists this clone with a few counts. This chain links TRBV10-2 with TRBJ1-1; the D is unclear. This CDR3 has 13 amino acids. The ends were cut back, 6 bases at V and 0 bases at J, with 8 bases in the middle. The germline gives CDR1 WSHSY, CDR2 SAAADI. CDR3 nucleotides: TGCGCCAGCAGACCAAGTTTGAACACTGAAGCTTTCTTT. It specifies CASRPSLNTEAFF.

The DNA for the CDR3 is TGTGCCAGCAGCCGAGAAGTTAGCTCCTACAATGAGCAGTTCTTC. Translating gives CASSREVSSYNEQFF. This chain links TRBV11-2 with TRBJ2-1; no clear D gene. Trimming left V 5 bases short and J 0 bases short, with 11 bases between. CDR1 is SGHAT, CDR2 FQNNGV, per germline. There are 15 residues in the CDR3.

This clone came up once. The chain combines TRBV7-8 with TRBJ2-7; 11 bases agree with TRBD1. Losses at the gene ends were 4 bases for V and 4 bases for J; bases not matched to a gene: 9. The CDR3 has 16 residues. Germline V gene lookup returns CDR1 SGHVS and CDR2 FQNEAQ. Written as DNA, the CDR3 is TGTGCCAGCAGCTCGTGGACAGGGGGCGGAGATTACGAGCAGTACTTC. Amino acids: CASSSWTGGGDYEQYF.

This clone was recorded a few times. V gene TRBV29-1 combines with J gene TRBJ2-5; 9 nucleotides line up with TRBD2. With the DNA end fitting TRBJ2-7 better, the J assignment may be wrong. The CDR3 extends over 14 amino acids. Germline V gene lookup returns CDR1 SQVTM and CDR2 ANQGSEA. The CDR3 sequence: CSAVPSGTRYEQYF. CDR3 DNA: TGCAGCGCTGTACCTAGCGGGACCCGCTACGAGCAGTACTTC.

On this clone: A much larger clone differs by one base, so this may be a read error. The chain links TRBV25-1 to TRBJ2-7; D gene uncertain. CDR3 size: 16 residues. In germline, CDR1 is MGHDK, CDR2 SYGVNS. CDR3 loop: CASASSLGPSSYGQYF. Here the CDR3 DNA reads TGTGCCAGCGCCTCCTCCCTCGGACCGAGCTCCTACGGGCAGTACTTC.

The chain couples TRBV7-8 to TRBJ2-7; 13 nucleotides agree with TRBD2. The CDR3 has 17 amino acids. J lost 5 bases, V lost 0 bases, and 7 bases had no gene match. From germline, CDR1 is SGHVS and CDR2 FQNEAQ. This chain's CDR3 is CASSLATSGRALDEQYF. CDR3 DNA sequence: TGTGCCAGCAGCTTAGCTACTAGCGGGAGGGCCCTGGACGAGCAGTACTTC.

The chain is built from TRBV27 and TRBJ2-1; no clear D. The germline V gene has CDR1 MNHEY and CDR2 SMNVEV (reference sequence). Trimming removed 4 bases from V and 4 bases from J, with 11 bases in between. This CDR3 region has 14 residues. The CDR3 DNA sequence: TGTGCCAGCAGTTGGGGTGGGGTATACAATGAGCAGTTCTTC. Protein product: CASSWGGVYNEQFF.

V gene TRBV5-8 combines with J gene TRBJ2-1; TRBD2 matches at 9 bases. With V trimmed by 7 bases and J by 0 bases, 2 bases remained unmatched. Germline V gene lookup returns CDR1 SGHTS and CDR2 YDEGEE. There are 14 residues in the CDR3. Written as DNA, the CDR3 is TGTGCCAGCCGGACTAGCGACTCCTACAATGAGCAGTTCTTC. Its translation is CASRTSDSYNEQFF.

The chain employs TRBV7-8 and TRBJ1-5; the D is unclear. Germline V lookup: CDR1 SGHVS, CDR2 FQNEAQ. This CDR3 is 12 amino acids long. V was shortened by 2 bases and J by 9 bases, with 8 bases between the two germline ends. Here the CDR3 DNA reads TGTGCCAGCAGCTTATCCACATCGCCCCAGCATTTT. Protein: CASSLSTSPQHF. Looking up the rest from reference TRBV7-8 and TRBJ1-5 gives the full variable domain: GAGVSQSPRYKVAKRGQDVALRCDPISGHVSLFWYQQALGQGPEFLTYFQNEAQLDKSGLPSDRFFAERPEGSVSTLKIQRTQQEDSAVYLCASSLSTSPQHFGDGTRLSIL.

This chain uses TRBV11-2 with TRBJ2-3; 9 bases fit TRBD1. The germline V gene has CDR1 SGHAT and CDR2 FQNNGV. Losses at the gene ends were 1 base for V and 2 bases for J; bases not matched to a gene: 1. This CDR3 has 15 amino acids. Here the CDR3 reads CASSLGTGVTDTQYF. In nucleotides, the CDR3 is TGTGCCAGCAGCTTAGGGACAGGGGTCACAGATACGCAGTATTTT.

J is TRBJ1-1 and V is TRBV28; D is undetermined. This CDR3 has 14 residues. CDR1 and CDR2 from the germline V gene are MDHEN and SYDVKM. V shed 6 bases and J shed 1 base, with 12 bases lying between them. As DNA, the CDR3 is TGTGCCAGCAGGCCCGGACCCCCGAACACTGAAGCTTTCTTT. This sequence encodes CASRPGPPNTEAFF.

The rearrangement uses TRBV5-8 and TRBJ2-7; tentatively, D is TRBD2 (5 bases). Between the trimmed V and J ends, which lost 4 bases and 7 bases, there was a span of 21 bases. CDR1 and CDR2 (germline): SGHTS, YDEGEE. This CDR3 comprises 15 residues. CDR3 loop: CASSRRGRKVLEQYF. The CDR3 DNA is TGTGCCAGCAGCCGCCGGGGTCGAAAGGTCCTGGAGCAGTACTTC.

The chain links TRBV19 to TRBJ2-7, with D maybe TRBD2 (6 bases). The length of the CDR3 is 16 residues. V lost 5 bases and J 0 bases, leaving 17 bases between the germline ends. Germline CDR1 reads LNHDA; CDR2 reads SQIVND (reference sequence). The CDR3 DNA is TGTGCCAGTAGTCCTAAACACGTCGGGAGCTCCTACGAGCAGTACTTC. Translating gives CASSPKHVGSSYEQYF.

This clone was counted many times. This chain links TRBV10-1 with TRBJ1-1; no clear D. CDR1 is WNHNN, CDR2 SYGVQD, per germline (reference sequence). This CDR3 is built from 14 residues. The V end was cut by 6 bases, the J end by 1 base, with 12 bases between. For the CDR3, the DNA is TGCGCCAGCAGCGCGCGTATAGAGAACACTGAAGCTTTCTTT. Protein: CASSARIENTEAFF.

The genes are TRBV4-2 and TRBJ2-1; 8 bases match TRBD1. In germline, CDR1 is LGHNA, CDR2 YNFKEQ. This CDR3 contains 16 residues. V shed 4 bases, J shed 2 bases, and the junction held 7 bases outside the gene matches. This CDR3 is CASSPLPGQAYNEQFF. The CDR3 DNA reads as TGTGCCAGCAGCCCGCTACCGGGACAGGCCTACAATGAGCAGTTCTTC.

This rearrangement joins TRBV9 to TRBJ2-5; 9 nucleotides line up with TRBD2. CDR3 length equals 16 residues. Trimming at V came to 4 bases and at J to 2 bases, leaving 9 bases not matched to a gene. CDR1 and CDR2 (germline): SGDLS, YYNGEE. CDR3 region: CASSPDSGSLQETQYF. The DNA of the CDR3 is TGTGCCAGCAGCCCAGATAGCGGGAGCCTACAAGAGACCCAGTACTTC.

V usage is TRBV5-6 and J usage is TRBJ1-4; D gene unclear. The CDR3 contains 15 residues. Trimming pared 4 bases from V and 6 bases from J, leaving 16 bases between. CDR1 and CDR2 from the germline V gene are SGHDT and YYEEEE. The CDR3 loop reads CASSRSHTMDEKLFF. Here the CDR3 DNA reads TGTGCCAGCAGCCGGAGCCACACCATGGATGAAAAACTGTTTTTT.